What follows are 3 T cell receptor beta chains derived from one specimen sequenced in a study of cytomegalovirus exposure and HLA in healthy donors. This PCR relied on a set of 60 Vbeta primers and 13 Jbeta primers. Using immunoSEQ multiplex PCR, the repertoire was profiled, and TCRdb retains in-frame clones only, with some absent. The profile shows tens of thousands of clones, about 70% of them singletons. Sequences were obtained from PBMCs. The source is a woman aged 30 to 39 in good health and CMV-seronegative.

CDR3 region: CASSVLAVTTDTQYF. The DNA of the CDR3 is TGTGCCAGCAGCGTACTAGCGGTCACCACAGATACGCAGTATTTT. The gene calls are TRBV9 and TRBJ2-3; the match to TRBD2 covers 7 bases. The V gene end was trimmed by 1 base and the J gene end by 2 bases; junction bases not matched to a gene: 4. Germline V CDR1 and CDR2: SGDLS, YYNGEE. CDR3 length: 15 amino acids.

The chain links TRBV7-6 to TRBJ1-6; 7 bases map to TRBD1. The CDR3 sequence is 19 residues long. The V gene end was trimmed by 4 bases and the J gene end by 0 bases; junction bases not matched to a gene: 12. CDR1 and CDR2 (germline): SGHVS, FNYEAQ. The DNA for the CDR3 is TGTGCCAGCAGCTCAGAGGGGACAGTTTTGAGCTCCTATAATTCACCCCTCCACTTT. Protein sequence: CASSSEGTVLSSYNSPLHF.

This clone was recorded only once. The rearrangement uses TRBV14 and TRBJ1-6, with D uncertain. The CDR3 is 17 residues long. V was cut by 5 bases and J by 0 bases, with 14 bases left in between. CDR1 SGHDN and CDR2 FVKESK come from the germline V gene. The CDR3 spells CASSEEAGSSYNSPLHF. The CDR3 bases are TGTGCCAGCAGCGAGGAGGCGGGAAGCTCCTATAATTCACCCCTCCACTTT.